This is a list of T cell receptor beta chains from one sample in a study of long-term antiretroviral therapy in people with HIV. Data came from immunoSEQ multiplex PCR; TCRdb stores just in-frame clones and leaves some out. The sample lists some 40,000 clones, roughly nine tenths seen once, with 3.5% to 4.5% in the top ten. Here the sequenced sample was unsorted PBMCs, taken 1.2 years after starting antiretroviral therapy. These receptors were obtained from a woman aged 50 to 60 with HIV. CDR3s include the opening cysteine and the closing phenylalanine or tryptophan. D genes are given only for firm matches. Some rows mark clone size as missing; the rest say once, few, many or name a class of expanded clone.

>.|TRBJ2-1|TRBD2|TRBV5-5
TGTGCCAGCACCTCAATAGCGGGGAGCTCCTACAATGAGCAGTTCTTC
CASTSIAGSSYNEQFF
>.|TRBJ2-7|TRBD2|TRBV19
TGTGCCAGTAGCCAAGGGAGGGTTCGGTCCTACGAGCAGTACTTC
CASSQGRVRSYEQYF
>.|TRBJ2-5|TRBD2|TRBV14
TGTGCCAGCAGCCAAGATCAGCGGCCGAGGACTAGTTCGGAGACCCAGTACTTC
CASSQDQRPRTSSETQYF
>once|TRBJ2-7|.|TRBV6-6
TGTGCCAGCAGTCTGGGGGGGACAAGCGGGGAGCAGTACTTC
CASSLGGTSGEQYF
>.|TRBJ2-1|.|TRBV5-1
TGCGCCAGCAGCCTCTACAATGAGCAGTTCTTC
CASSLYNEQFF
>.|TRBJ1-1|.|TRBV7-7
TGTGCTAGCAGCTCCCCGGGGGGTGAAGCTTTCTTT
CASSSPGGEAFF
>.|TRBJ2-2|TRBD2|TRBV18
TGTGCCAGCCAGACTAGCGGGGGATCCGGGGAGCTGTTTTTT
CASQTSGGSGELFF
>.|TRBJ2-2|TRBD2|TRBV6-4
TGTGCCAGCAGCGGGGGGGCCGTGGCCGGGGAGCTGTTTTTT
CASSGGAVAGELFF
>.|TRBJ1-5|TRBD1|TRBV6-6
TGTGCCAGCAGTCCAGGGACAGGCTACAATCAGCCCCAGCATTTT
CASSPGTGYNQPQHF
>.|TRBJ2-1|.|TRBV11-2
TGTGCCAGCAGCTTAGATCACGCCGGCCCTAGCTCCTACAATGAGCAGTTCTTC
CASSLDHAGPSSYNEQFF
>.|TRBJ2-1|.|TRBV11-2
TGTGCCAGCAGCTTAGATCGGAGAGGCAATGAGCAGTTCTTC
CASSLDRRGNEQFF
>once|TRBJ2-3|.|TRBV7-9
TGTGCCAGCAGCTCAAGACGCCAGGGTGTAGATACGCAGTATTTT
CASSSRRQGVDTQYF
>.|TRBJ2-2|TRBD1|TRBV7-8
TGTGCCAGCAGCTTAGCAGGGGGCGCGCCCGGGGAGCTGTTTTTT
CASSLAGGAPGELFF
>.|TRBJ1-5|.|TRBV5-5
TGTGCCAGCAGCTTGGAGGGCGGGAATCAGCCCCAGCATTTT
CASSLEGGNQPQHF
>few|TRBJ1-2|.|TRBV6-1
TGTGCCAGCAGTGAGGGCGAAGGAGGCTATGGCTACACCTTC
CASSEGEGGYGYTF
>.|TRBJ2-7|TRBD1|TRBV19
TGTGCCAGTGGGGGGACAGGCCGACACGAGCAGTACTTC
CASGGTGRHEQYF
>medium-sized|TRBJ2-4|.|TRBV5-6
TGTGCCAGCAGCTTGGGGTGGGGATCGGACATTCAGTACTTC
CASSLGWGSDIQYF
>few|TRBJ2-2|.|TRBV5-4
TGTGCCAGCAGCTTGGAACAGAACACCGGGGAGCTGTTTTTT
CASSLEQNTGELFF
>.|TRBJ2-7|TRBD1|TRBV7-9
TGTGCCAGCAGCTCAGACTGGACAGGGGAGTACTTC
CASSSDWTGEYF
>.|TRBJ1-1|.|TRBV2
TGTGCCAGCAGTGAGCGGGGGGAGGCTTTCTTT
CASSERGEAFF
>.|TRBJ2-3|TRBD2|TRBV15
TGTGCCACCAGCAGAGTGGGGGGGGGCACAGATACGCAGTATTTT
CATSRVGGGTDTQYF
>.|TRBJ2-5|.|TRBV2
TGTGCCAGCAGTGATCGGCTAGCCCGGAATCAAGAGACCCAGTACTTC
CASSDRLARNQETQYF
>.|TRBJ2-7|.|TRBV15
TGTGCCACCAGCGAGAAAACCGAGGTAGCCGAGCAGTACTTC
CATSEKTEVAEQYF
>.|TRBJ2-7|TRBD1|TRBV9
TGTGCCAGCAGCCCCGGGACAGGGCACTACGAGCAGTACTTC
CASSPGTGHYEQYF
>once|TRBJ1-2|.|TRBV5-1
TGCGCCAGCAGCTCCGACGACCGTAACTATGGCTACACCTTC
CASSSDDRNYGYTF
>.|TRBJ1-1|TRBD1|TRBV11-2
TGTGCCAGCAGCCCTCTCAGGGGGCTTTTCACTGAAGCTTTCTTT
CASSPLRGLFTEAFF
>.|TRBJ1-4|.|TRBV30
TGTGCCTGGAGTGTAGAAGGAAAACTGTTTTTT
CAWSVEGKLFF
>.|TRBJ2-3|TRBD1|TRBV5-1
TGCGCCAGCAGCTTGGGAGGGGGCGGCACAGATACGCAGTATTTT
CASSLGGGGTDTQYF
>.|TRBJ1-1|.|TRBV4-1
TGCGCCAGCAGCCAAGAGGGGTCATGGACTGAAGCTTTCTTT
CASSQEGSWTEAFF
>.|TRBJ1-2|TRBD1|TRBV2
TGTGCCAGCAGTGAAAGTGGACAGGGGCCCTATGGCTACACCTTC
CASSESGQGPYGYTF
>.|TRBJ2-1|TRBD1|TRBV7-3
TGTGCCAGCAGCTTAACGGGACAGGGGGTTTTCAATGAGCAGTTCTTC
CASSLTGQGVFNEQFF
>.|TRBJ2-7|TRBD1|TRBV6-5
TGTGCCAGCAAAAGCGGGACAGGGGGCCGGGAGCAGTACTTC
CASKSGTGGREQYF
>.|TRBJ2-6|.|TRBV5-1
TGCGCCAGCAGCTTGGGATCCAGTCAGGCTGGGGCCAACGTCCTGACTTTC
CASSLGSSQAGANVLTF
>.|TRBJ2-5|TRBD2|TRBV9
TGTGCCAGCAGCGTAGGGCTAGCGGGGGGGCTCCCGGAGACCCAGTACTTC
CASSVGLAGGLPETQYF
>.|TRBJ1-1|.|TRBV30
TGTGCCTGGAGTCAGGGTAGGACTGAAGCTTTCTTT
CAWSQGRTEAFF
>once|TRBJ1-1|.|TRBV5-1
TGCGCCAGCAGCTCCTCTTTGGGGGACCTCACTGAAGCTTTCTTT
CASSSSLGDLTEAFF
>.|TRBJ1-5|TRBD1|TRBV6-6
TGTGCCAGCAGACCGGGACAGATTAGCAATCAGCCCCAGCATTTT
CASRPGQISNQPQHF
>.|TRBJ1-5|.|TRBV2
TGTGCCAGCAGGGATGGGTTAAGCAATCAGCCCCAGCATTTT
CASRDGLSNQPQHF
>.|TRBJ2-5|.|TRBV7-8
TGTGCCAGCAGCTCTGCTGGGCCTTCAGAGACCCAGTACTTC
CASSSAGPSETQYF
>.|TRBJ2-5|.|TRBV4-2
TGTGCCAGCAGCCAATCGGGACACCGTAACCAAGAGACCCAGTACTTC
CASSQSGHRNQETQYF
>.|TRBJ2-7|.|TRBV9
TGTGCCAGCAGCGTAGGGAGGGGGACGGGGTACGAGCAGTACTTC
CASSVGRGTGYEQYF
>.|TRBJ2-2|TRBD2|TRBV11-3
TGTGCCAGCAGCCCGGGTGGGGCTAGCGGGGGCCCGAACACCGGGGAGCTGTTTTTT
CASSPGGASGGPNTGELFF
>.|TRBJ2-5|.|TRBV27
TGTGCCAGCAGTTTATTCGGGCGGCAAGAGACCCAGTACTTC
CASSLFGRQETQYF
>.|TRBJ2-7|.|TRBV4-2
TGTGCCAGCAGCCCGCAGGGTTTTCCCTACGAGCAGTACTTC
CASSPQGFPYEQYF
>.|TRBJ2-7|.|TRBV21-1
TGTGCCAGCAGCAAAGGGACAGGGACGTACGAGCAGTACTTC
CASSKGTGTYEQYF
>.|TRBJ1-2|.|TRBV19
TGTGCCAGTAGTATACGAAGGCAGAATGATTATGGCTACACCTTC
CASSIRRQNDYGYTF
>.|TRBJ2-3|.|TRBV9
TGTGCCAGCAGCGTAGGGGCTAGCCTAAGCACAGATACGCAGTATTTT
CASSVGASLSTDTQYF
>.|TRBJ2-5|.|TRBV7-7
TGTGCTAGCAGCTTAGACGGGGGAGAGACCCAGTACTTC
CASSLDGGETQYF
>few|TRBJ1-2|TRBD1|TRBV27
TGTGCCAGCAGTACCGCAGGGGGGTTGTCAGGTCACACCTTC
CASSTAGGLSGHTF
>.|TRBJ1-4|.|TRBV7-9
TGTGCCAGCAGCTCCGGGACAAAGGGAAAACTGTTTTTT
CASSSGTKGKLFF
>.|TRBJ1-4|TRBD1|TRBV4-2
TGTGCCAGCAGCCAAGGGGAGGCCGGGACAGCTAATGAAAAACTGTTTTTT
CASSQGEAGTANEKLFF